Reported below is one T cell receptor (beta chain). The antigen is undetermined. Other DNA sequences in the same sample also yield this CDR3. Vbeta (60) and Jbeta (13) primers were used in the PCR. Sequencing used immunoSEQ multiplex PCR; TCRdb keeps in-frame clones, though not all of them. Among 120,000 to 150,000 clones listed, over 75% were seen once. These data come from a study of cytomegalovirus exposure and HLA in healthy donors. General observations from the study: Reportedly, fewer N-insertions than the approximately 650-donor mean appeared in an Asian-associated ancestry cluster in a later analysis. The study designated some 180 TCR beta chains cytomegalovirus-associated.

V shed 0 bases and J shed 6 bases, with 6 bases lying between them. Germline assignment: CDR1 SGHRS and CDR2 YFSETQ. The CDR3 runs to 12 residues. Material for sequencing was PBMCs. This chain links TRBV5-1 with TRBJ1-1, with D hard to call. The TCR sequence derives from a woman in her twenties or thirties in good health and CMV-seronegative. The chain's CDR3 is CASSLGGPEAFF. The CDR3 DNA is TGCGCCAGCAGCTTGGGTGGGCCTGAAGCTTTCTTT.